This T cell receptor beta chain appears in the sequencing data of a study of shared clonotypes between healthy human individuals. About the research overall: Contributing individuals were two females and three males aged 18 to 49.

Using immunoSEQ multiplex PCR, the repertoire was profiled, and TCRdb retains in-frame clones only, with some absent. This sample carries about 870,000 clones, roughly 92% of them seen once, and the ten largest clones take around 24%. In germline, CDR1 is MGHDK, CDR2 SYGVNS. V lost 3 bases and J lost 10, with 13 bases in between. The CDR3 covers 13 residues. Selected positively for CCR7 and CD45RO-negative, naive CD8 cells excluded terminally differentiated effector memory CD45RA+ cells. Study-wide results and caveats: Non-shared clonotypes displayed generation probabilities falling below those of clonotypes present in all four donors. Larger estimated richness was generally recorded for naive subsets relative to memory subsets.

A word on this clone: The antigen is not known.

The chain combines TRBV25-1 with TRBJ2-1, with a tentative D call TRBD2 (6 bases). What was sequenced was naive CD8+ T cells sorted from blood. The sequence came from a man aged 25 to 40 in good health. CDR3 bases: TGTGCCAGCAGTGACGTTCGGCGGGGAGAGCAGTTCTTC. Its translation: CASSDVRRGEQFF. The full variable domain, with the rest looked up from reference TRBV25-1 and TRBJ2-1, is EADIYQTPRYLVIGTGKKITLECSQTMGHDKMYWYQQDPGMELHLIHYSYGVNSTEKGDLSSESTVSRIRTEHFPLTLESARPSHTSQYLCASSDVRRGEQFFGPGTRLTVL.